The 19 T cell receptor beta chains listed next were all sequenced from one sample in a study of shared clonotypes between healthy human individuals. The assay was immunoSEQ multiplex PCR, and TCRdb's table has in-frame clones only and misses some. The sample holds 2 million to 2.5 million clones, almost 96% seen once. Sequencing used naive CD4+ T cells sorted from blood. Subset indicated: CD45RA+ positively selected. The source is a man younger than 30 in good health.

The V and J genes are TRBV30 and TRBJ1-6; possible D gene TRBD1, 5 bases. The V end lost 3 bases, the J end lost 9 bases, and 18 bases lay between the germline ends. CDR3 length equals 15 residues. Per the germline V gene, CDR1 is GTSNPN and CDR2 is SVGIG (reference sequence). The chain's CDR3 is CAWRVSETRGSPLHF. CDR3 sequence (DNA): TGTGCCTGGAGGGTCAGCGAAACAAGGGGTTCACCCCTCCACTTT.

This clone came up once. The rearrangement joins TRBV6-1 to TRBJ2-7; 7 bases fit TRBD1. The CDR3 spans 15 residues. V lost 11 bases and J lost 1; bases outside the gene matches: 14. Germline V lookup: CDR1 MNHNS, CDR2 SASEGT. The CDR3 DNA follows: TGTGCCGTAACACTCCGGGACAGAGTATCCTACGAGCAGTACTTC. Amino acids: CAVTLRDRVSYEQYF.

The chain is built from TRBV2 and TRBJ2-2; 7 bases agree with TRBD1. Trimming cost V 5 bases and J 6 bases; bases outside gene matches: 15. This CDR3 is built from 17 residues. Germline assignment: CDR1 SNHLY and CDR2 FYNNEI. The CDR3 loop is CASSQTWTGTGPGELFF. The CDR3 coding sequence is TGTGCCAGCAGTCAGACCTGGACAGGCACGGGTCCCGGGGAGCTGTTTTTT.

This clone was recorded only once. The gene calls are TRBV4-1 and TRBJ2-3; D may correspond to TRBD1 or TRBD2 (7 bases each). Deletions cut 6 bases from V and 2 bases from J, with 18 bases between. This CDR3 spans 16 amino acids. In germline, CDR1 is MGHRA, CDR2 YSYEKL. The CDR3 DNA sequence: TGCGCCAGCAGTCGGGCAGGGGGGGCCCTCACAGATACGCAGTATTTT. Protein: CASSRAGGALTDTQYF.

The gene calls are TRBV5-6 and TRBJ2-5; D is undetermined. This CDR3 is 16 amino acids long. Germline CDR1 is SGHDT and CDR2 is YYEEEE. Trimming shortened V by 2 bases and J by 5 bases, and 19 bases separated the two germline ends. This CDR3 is CASSFGSATPGETQYF. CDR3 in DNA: TGTGCCAGCAGCTTCGGCAGCGCAACCCCCGGGGAGACCCAGTACTTC.

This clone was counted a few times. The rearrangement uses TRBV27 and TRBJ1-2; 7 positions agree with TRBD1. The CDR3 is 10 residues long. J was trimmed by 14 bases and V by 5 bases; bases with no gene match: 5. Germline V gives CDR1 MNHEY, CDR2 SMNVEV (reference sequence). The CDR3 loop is CASSRGGWTF. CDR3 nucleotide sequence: TGTGCCAGCAGTCGAGGGGGCTGGACCTTC.

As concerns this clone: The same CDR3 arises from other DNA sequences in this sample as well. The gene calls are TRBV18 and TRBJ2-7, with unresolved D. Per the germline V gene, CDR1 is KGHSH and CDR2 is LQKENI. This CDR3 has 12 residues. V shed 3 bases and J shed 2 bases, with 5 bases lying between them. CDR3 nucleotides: TGTGCCAGCTCACCTACAGCCTACGAGCAGTACTTC. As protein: CASSPTAYEQYF.

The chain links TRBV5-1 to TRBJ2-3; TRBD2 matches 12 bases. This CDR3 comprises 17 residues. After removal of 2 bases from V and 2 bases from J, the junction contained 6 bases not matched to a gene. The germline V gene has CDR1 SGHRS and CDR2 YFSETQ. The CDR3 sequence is CASSFELAGGLTDTQYF. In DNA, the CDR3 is TGCGCCAGCAGCTTCGAGCTAGCGGGGGGGCTCACAGATACGCAGTATTTT.

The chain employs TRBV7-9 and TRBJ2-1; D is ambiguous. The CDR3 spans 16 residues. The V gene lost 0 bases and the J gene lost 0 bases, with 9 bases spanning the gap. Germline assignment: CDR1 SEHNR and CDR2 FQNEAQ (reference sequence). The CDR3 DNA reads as TGTGCCAGCAGCTTAGCGGACGGCCGCTCCTACAATGAGCAGTTCTTC. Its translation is CASSLADGRSYNEQFF. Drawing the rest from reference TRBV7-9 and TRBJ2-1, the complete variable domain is DTGVSQNPRHKITKRGQNVTFRCDPISEHNRLYWYRQTLGQGPEFLTYFQNEAQLEKSRLLSDRFSAERPKGSFSTLEIQRTEQGDSAMYLCASSLADGRSYNEQFFGPGTRLTVL.

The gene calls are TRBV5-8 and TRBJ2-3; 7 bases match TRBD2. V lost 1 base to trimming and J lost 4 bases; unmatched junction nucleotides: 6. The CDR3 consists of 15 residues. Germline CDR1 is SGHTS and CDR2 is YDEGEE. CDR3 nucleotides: TGTGCCAGCAGCTTGTCGGGGGGAGGGGCAGATACGCAGTATTTT. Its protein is CASSLSGGGADTQYF.

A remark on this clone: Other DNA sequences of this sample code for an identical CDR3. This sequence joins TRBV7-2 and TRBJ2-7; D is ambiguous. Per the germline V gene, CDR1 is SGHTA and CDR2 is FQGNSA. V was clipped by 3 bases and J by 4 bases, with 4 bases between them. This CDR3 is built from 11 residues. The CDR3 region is CASSLTYEQYF. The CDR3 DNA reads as TGTGCCAGCAGCTTGACGTACGAGCAGTACTTC.

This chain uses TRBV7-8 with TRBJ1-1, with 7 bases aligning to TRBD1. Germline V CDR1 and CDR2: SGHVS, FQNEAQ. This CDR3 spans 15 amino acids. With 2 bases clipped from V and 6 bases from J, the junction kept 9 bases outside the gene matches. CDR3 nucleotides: TGTGCCAGCAGCTTACCGAGGACAGGCTTTCCTGAAGCTTTCTTT. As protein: CASSLPRTGFPEAFF.

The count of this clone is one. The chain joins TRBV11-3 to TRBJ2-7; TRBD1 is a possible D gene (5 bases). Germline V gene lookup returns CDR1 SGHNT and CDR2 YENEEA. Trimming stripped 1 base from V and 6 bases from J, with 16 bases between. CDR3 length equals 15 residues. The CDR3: CASSLGPGLTFEQYF. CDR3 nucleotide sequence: TGTGCCAGCAGCTTAGGTCCAGGGCTTACGTTCGAGCAGTACTTC.

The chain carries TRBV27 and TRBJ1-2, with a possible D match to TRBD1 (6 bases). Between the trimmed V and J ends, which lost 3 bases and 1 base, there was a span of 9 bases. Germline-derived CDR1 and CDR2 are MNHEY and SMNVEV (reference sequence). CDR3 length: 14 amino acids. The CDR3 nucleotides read TGTGCCAGCAGTTTTGGGGGGCGTAACTATGGCTACACCTTC. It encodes CASSFGGRNYGYTF.

The CDR3 is CASSYSLEGRTTQYF. CDR3 DNA: TGTGCCAGCAGTTACTCTCTGGAGGGCCGAACGACGCAGTATTTT. This chain links TRBV6-5 with TRBJ2-3; TRBD2 might be the D (6 bases). Deletions cut 0 bases from V and 9 bases from J, with 16 bases between. The CDR3 is made up of 15 amino acids. Looked up from germline, CDR1 is MNHEY and CDR2 is SVGAGI.

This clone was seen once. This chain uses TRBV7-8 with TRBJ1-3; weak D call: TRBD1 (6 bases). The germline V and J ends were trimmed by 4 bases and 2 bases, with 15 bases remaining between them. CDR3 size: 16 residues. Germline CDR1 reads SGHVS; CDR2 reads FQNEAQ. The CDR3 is CASSSPGGAPGNTIYF. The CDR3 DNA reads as TGTGCCAGCAGCTCCCCGGGGGGGGCGCCTGGAAACACCATATATTTT.

DNA of the CDR3: TGCGCCAGCAGTGACACCGGAGGAGGACTAGACTACGAGCAGTACTTC. Protein product: CASSDTGGGLDYEQYF. V usage is TRBV10-1 and J usage is TRBJ2-7, with TRBD2 matching 7 bases. V was pared by 3 bases and J by 3 bases, with 11 bases of the junction left unmatched. The CDR3 has 16 residues. Germline CDR1 and CDR2: WNHNN and SYGVQD (reference sequence).

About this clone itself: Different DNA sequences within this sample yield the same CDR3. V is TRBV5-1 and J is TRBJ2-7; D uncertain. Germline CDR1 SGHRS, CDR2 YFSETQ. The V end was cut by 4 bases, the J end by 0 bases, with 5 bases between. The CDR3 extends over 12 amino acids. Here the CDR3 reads CASSGVSYEQYF. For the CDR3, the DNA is TGCGCCAGCAGCGGGGTCTCCTACGAGCAGTACTTC.

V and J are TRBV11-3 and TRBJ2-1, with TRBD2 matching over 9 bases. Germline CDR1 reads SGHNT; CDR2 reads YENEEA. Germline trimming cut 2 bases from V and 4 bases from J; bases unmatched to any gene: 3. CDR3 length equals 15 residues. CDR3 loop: CASSLSGGPYNEQFF. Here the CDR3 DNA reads TGTGCCAGCAGCTTAAGCGGGGGGCCATACAATGAGCAGTTCTTC.